The 27 T cell receptor beta chains below were found in one sample sequenced in a study of blood T cell repertoires in COVID-19 (dated by TCRdb to about 2020). Preparation of the library involved the immunoSEQ multiplex PCR assay. The table comes from immuneACCESS by way of TCRdb, which keeps in-frame sequences with V and J called. Part of the clones is missing from these tables; in studies checked, under half for an unresolved V gene and the rest for unknown reasons. The table for this sample lists 250,000 to 400,000 clones; about nine tenths of them were counted only once. The ten largest clones take up about 2.4% of the sample. Specimen: PBMCs or T cells enriched from blood (not recorded which). Every receptor here comes from a man aged 60 to 69 who had recovered from COVID-19.

A single count supports this clone. The rearrangement uses TRBV2 and TRBJ1-4, with D possibly TRBD1 on 6 matching bases. Between the trimmed V and J ends, which lost 8 bases and 5 bases, there was a span of 12 bases. Germline CDR1 is SNHLY and CDR2 is FYNNEI. The CDR3 length is 13 residues. The CDR3 bases are TGTGCCAGCCGCGGACAGAGCAATGAAAAACTGTTTTTT. Its protein product is CASRGQSNEKLFF.

The V gene is TRBV6-1, the J gene TRBJ1-6; 8 nucleotides agree with TRBD1. Looked up from germline, CDR1 is MNHNS and CDR2 is SASEGT. The CDR3 sequence is 15 residues long. V shed 3 bases, J shed 10 bases, and the junction held 8 bases outside the gene matches. CDR3 nucleotides: TGTGCCAGCAGTGAGCAGGGGGCTCGGGCGTCACCCCTCCACTTT. This gives the protein CASSEQGARASPLHF.

This rearrangement joins TRBV18 to TRBJ1-5, with D possibly matching TRBD1 (5 bases). CDR3 length: 13 amino acids. Trimming cost V 8 bases and J 4 bases, with 12 bases left between them. The germline V gene has CDR1 KGHSH and CDR2 LQKENI. The CDR3 DNA reads TGTGCCAGCGGGGGGAACCTAAATCAGCCCCAGCATTTT. Protein: CASGGNLNQPQHF.

The gene calls are TRBV5-4 and TRBJ1-6; TRBD1 matches at 7 bases. The CDR3 covers 15 residues. Germline V CDR1 and CDR2: SGHNT, YYREEE (reference sequence). With V trimmed by 4 bases and J by 8 bases, 9 bases remained unmatched. The DNA of the CDR3 is TGTGCCAGCAGCGCCGGACAGGCCCAGCATTCACCCCTCCACTTT. Translation gives CASSAGQAQHSPLHF. Filled out from reference TRBV5-4 and TRBJ1-6, the complete variable domain reads ETGVTQSPTHLIKTRGQQVTLRCSSQSGHNTVSWYQQALGQGPQFIFQYYREEENGRGNFPPRFSGLQFPNYSSELNVNALELDDSALYLCASSAGQAQHSPLHFGNGTRLTVT.

This chain connects TRBV9 to TRBJ2-7; tentatively, D is TRBD2 (6 bases). Trimming left V 6 bases short and J 2 bases short, with 15 bases between. CDR1 and CDR2 from the germline V gene are SGDLS and YYNGEE. The CDR3 spans 14 residues. CDR3 DNA sequence: TGTGCCAGCAATAAGGAGGGTGGTACCTACGAGCAGTACTTC. Its translation is CASNKEGGTYEQYF.

This rearrangement joins TRBV5-1 to TRBJ1-2; TRBD1 agrees at 7 bases. The V gene end was trimmed by 2 bases and the J gene end by 3 bases; junction bases not matched to a gene: 13. This CDR3 has 17 amino acids. Germline values: CDR1 SGHRS, CDR2 YFSETQ. The CDR3 region has the DNA TGCGCCAGCAGCTTAGGGCCGGAGACAGGGCGATACTATGGCTACACCTTC. Translating gives CASSLGPETGRYYGYTF.

J is TRBJ2-7 and V is TRBV27; a weak D match, TRBD1 (5 bases). Germline CDR1 is MNHEY and CDR2 is SMNVEV (reference sequence). The length of the CDR3 is 14 residues. V lost 2 bases, J lost 0 bases, and 8 bases lay in between. Written as DNA, the CDR3 is TGTGCCAGCAGTTTAGGGGCCGACTCCTACGAGCAGTACTTC. Translated, it gives CASSLGADSYEQYF.

This chain's CDR3 is CASSQGTGEYYGYTF. The CDR3 coding sequence is TGCGCCAGCAGCCAAGGGACAGGGGAATACTATGGCTACACCTTC. This chain uses TRBV4-3 with TRBJ1-2; 9 bases are a match to TRBD1. CDR3 length: 15 amino acids. Germline V CDR1 and CDR2: LGHNA, YSLEER. Trimming removed 1 base from V and 3 bases from J; junction bases left unmatched: 3.

V is TRBV25-1 and J is TRBJ2-3, with TRBD1 matching 10 bases. CDR3 length equals 15 residues. The germline V gene has CDR1 MGHDK and CDR2 SYGVNS. V was pared by 6 bases and J by 1 base, with 4 bases of the junction left unmatched. The CDR3 DNA reads as TGTGCCAGCAGAAGACAGGGGGCAGGCACAGATACGCAGTATTTT. Its protein is CASRRQGAGTDTQYF.

The gene calls are TRBV29-1 and TRBJ1-2; no firm D call. The CDR3 runs 14 residues. V dropped 0 bases and J dropped 4 bases, with 12 bases sitting between them. Germline-derived CDR1 and CDR2 are SQVTM and ANQGSEA. DNA for the CDR3: TGCAGCGTTGAAGAGGGCAGCCCCAGCTATGGCTACACCTTC. It encodes CSVEEGSPSYGYTF.

V usage is TRBV5-1 and J usage is TRBJ2-1; 12 nucleotides line up with TRBD2. The CDR3 has 15 amino acids. From germline, CDR1 is SGHRS and CDR2 YFSETQ. J was trimmed by 7 bases and V by 2 bases; bases with no gene match: 4. The CDR3 region has the DNA TGCGCCAGCAGCTTTGGACTAGCGGGACGGAATGAGCAGTTCTTC. This translates into CASSFGLAGRNEQFF.

The chain combines TRBV9 with TRBJ2-2; 8 bases line up with TRBD2. Germline V gene lookup returns CDR1 SGDLS and CDR2 YYNGEE. CDR3 size: 16 residues. Trimming at V came to 2 bases and at J to 4 bases, leaving 7 bases not matched to a gene. In DNA form, the CDR3 reads TGTGCCAGCAGCGTCCAGCTAGCGGGCGTCACCGGGGAGCTGTTTTTT. This codes for CASSVQLAGVTGELFF.

The chain combines TRBV5-1 with TRBJ1-1, with unresolved D. The CDR3 spans 14 residues. The V gene's germline CDR1 is SGHRS and CDR2 YFSETQ. The V end lost 0 bases, the J end lost 1 base, and 7 bases lay between the germline ends. CDR3 region: CASSLAYRNTEAFF. The CDR3, as DNA: TGCGCCAGCAGCTTGGCCTACAGGAACACTGAAGCTTTCTTT. Supplemented by reference TRBV5-1 and TRBJ1-1, the full variable domain reads KAGVTQTPRYLIKTRGQQVTLSCSPISGHRSVSWYQQTPGQGLQFLFEYFSETQRNKGNFPGRFSGRQFSNSRSEMNVSTLELGDSALYLCASSLAYRNTEAFFGQGTRLTVV.

The chain joins TRBV7-3 to TRBJ2-3; 7 bases are a match to TRBD1. Germline values: CDR1 SGHTA, CDR2 FQGTGA. The CDR3 sequence is 14 residues long. Unmatched junction bases numbered 3, after V lost 4 bases and J lost 2 bases. DNA for the CDR3: TGTGCCAGCAGCTCGACAGGGCTCACAGATACGCAGTATTTT. Translated, it gives CASSSTGLTDTQYF.

This clone was detected once. The chain couples TRBV7-9 to TRBJ2-1; TRBD2 agrees at 12 bases. The V gene end was trimmed by 8 bases and the J gene end by 1 base; junction bases not matched to a gene: 3. CDR3 length: 15 residues. From germline, CDR1 is SEHNR and CDR2 FQNEAQ (reference sequence). CDR3 amino acids: CASLTSGRSYNEQFF. The CDR3 DNA is TGTGCCAGCCTTACTAGCGGGAGGTCCTACAATGAGCAGTTCTTC.

The chain carries TRBV9 and TRBJ2-2, with D tentatively TRBD1 (6 bases). This CDR3 contains 14 residues. Germline CDR1 SGDLS, CDR2 YYNGEE. V gave up 3 bases and J gave up 1 base, with 7 bases separating them. This CDR3 reads CASSGGLNTGELFF. The CDR3 DNA reads as TGTGCCAGCAGCGGGGGGCTGAACACCGGGGAGCTGTTTTTT.

J is TRBJ1-5 and V is TRBV30; D gene uncertain. Germline loops: CDR1 GTSNPN, CDR2 SVGIG (reference sequence). Trimming removed 1 base at V and 1 base at J, with 5 bases between. The CDR3 runs to 13 residues. CDR3 sequence reads: CAWSASSNQPQHF. The CDR3 region has the DNA TGTGCCTGGAGTGCCTCGAGCAATCAGCCCCAGCATTTT.

This clone was observed a few times. V gene TRBV19 combines with J gene TRBJ1-2; D gene ambiguous. In germline, CDR1 is LNHDA, CDR2 SQIVND (reference sequence). The ends were cut back, 0 bases at V and 4 bases at J, with 12 bases in the middle. The CDR3 loop spans 15 amino acids. CDR3 residues: CASSIDLMSIYGYTF. CDR3 DNA: TGTGCCAGTAGTATAGATCTAATGAGTATCTATGGCTACACCTTC.

The rearrangement uses TRBV7-6 and TRBJ2-6; 9 bases align to TRBD2. Germline CDR1 reads SGHVS; CDR2 reads FNYEAQ. V was clipped by 1 base and J by 0 bases; unmatched bases: 4. The CDR3 consists of 18 residues. CDR3 bases: TGTGCCAGCAGCTTAGGCCTAGCGGGATCCTCTGGGGCCAACGTCCTGACTTTC. This gives the protein CASSLGLAGSSGANVLTF.

The DNA for the CDR3 is TGCGCCAGCAGCTTCGAGGGACTTGTCTCGGGGGAGCAGTTCTTC. It encodes CASSFEGLVSGEQFF. The chain uses TRBV5-1 and TRBJ2-1; D perhaps matches TRBD2 (6 bases). The CDR3 has 15 amino acids. Trimming shortened V by 2 bases and J by 10 bases, and 19 bases separated the two germline ends. The germline gives CDR1 SGHRS, CDR2 YFSETQ.

J is TRBJ1-2 and V is TRBV5-6, with a weak D call TRBD1 (6 bases). The germline V gene encodes CDR1 SGHDT and CDR2 YYEEEE. This CDR3 region has 15 residues. Trimming took off 4 bases at V and 4 bases at J, with 17 bases between the two ends. CDR3 region: CASSPGRGGFYGYTF. The DNA for the CDR3 is TGTGCCAGCAGCCCGGGCCGGGGGGGCTTCTATGGCTACACCTTC.

The genes are TRBV11-1 and TRBJ2-5; D perhaps matches TRBD1 (5 bases). This CDR3 spans 12 amino acids. Germline V CDR1 and CDR2: SGHAT, FQDESV (reference sequence). The V gene lost 5 bases and the J gene lost 5 bases, with 9 bases spanning the gap. CDR3 sequence reads: CASSQGGETQYF. CDR3 nucleotide sequence: TGTGCCAGCAGCCAGGGTGGCGAGACCCAGTACTTC.

The rearrangement joins TRBV4-1 to TRBJ2-1; 11 bases are a match to TRBD2. The CDR3 is 16 amino acids. Germline V gene lookup returns CDR1 MGHRA and CDR2 YSYEKL. The trim removed 4 bases at V and 8 bases at J, leaving 10 bases unmatched. CDR3 in DNA: TGCGCCAGCAGCCCCCTGGGTAGCGGGGGGGCCTATGAGCAGTTCTTC. It translates to CASSPLGSGGAYEQFF.

The genes are TRBV6-5 and TRBJ2-1; no firm D call. CDR3 size: 15 residues. The germline gives CDR1 MNHEY, CDR2 SVGAGI. V was cut by 5 bases and J by 0 bases, with 11 bases left in between. CDR3 region: CASSRPGSSYNEQFF. CDR3 bases: TGTGCCAGCAGTCGGCCGGGTAGCTCCTACAATGAGCAGTTCTTC.

V usage is TRBV20-1 and J usage is TRBJ2-3; no clear D. Per the germline V gene, CDR1 is DFQATT and CDR2 is SNEGSKA (reference sequence). This CDR3 has 11 amino acids. V was trimmed by 6 bases and J by 2 bases, leaving 6 bases between them. The CDR3 loop is CSARNTDTQYF. CDR3 nucleotide sequence: TGCAGTGCGCGTAACACAGATACGCAGTATTTT.

J is TRBJ1-5 and V is TRBV2; 7 nucleotides line up with TRBD1. J lost 9 bases, V lost 2 bases, and 7 bases had no gene match. CDR3 length: 14 amino acids. CDR1 SNHLY and CDR2 FYNNEI come from the germline V gene. CDR3 coding DNA: TGTGCCAGCAGTGAAAGGGGGCTAAGGGTGCCCCAGCATTTT. Its protein is CASSERGLRVPQHF.

This clone was counted a few times. Here the CDR3 reads CASSYGTRYEQYF. CDR3 DNA: TGTGCCAGCAGTTACGGGACTAGGTACGAGCAGTACTTC. This chain joins TRBV6-6 and TRBJ2-7; 8 bases line up with TRBD2. CDR3 length: 13 residues. Looked up from germline, CDR1 is MNHNY and CDR2 is SVGAGI (reference sequence). V trimming: 2 bases; J trimming: 4 bases; junction bases outside the gene matches: 1.